Below are 6 T cell receptor beta chains sequenced from a single sample in a study of vaccination effects on CD4 cells after COVID-19. Antigens of these TCRs are unknown. Before any sequencing was done, the ViraFEST assay used viral peptide pools to expand antigen-specific CD4+ T cells. Subsequent to approximately 9 days of culture, CD4+ T cells were isolated. Vaccinated participants had no history of SARS-CoV-2 infection and tested negative for nucleocapsid antibodies. The protocol was immunoSEQ multiplex PCR, while the TCRdb copy is restricted to in-frame clones and leaves out a portion. Here the sample spans about 22,000 clones, around 72% being singletons. The specimen comprised CD4+ T cells from PBMCs cultured with HCoV-NL63 spike peptides, sampled before COVID-19 vaccination. These receptors came from a human donor who received a COVID-19 vaccine.

V and J are TRBV4-1 and TRBJ2-5, with 8 positions matching TRBD1. V lost 2 bases, J lost 5 bases, and 7 bases stayed unmatched. In germline, CDR1 is MGHRA, CDR2 YSYEKL. This CDR3 spans 15 amino acids. This CDR3 reads CASSQPDREGETQYF. CDR3 nucleotides: TGCGCCAGCAGCCAACCGGACAGGGAAGGGGAGACCCAGTACTTC.

The V and J genes are TRBV5-1 and TRBJ2-5; D call uncertain. The V and J ends lost 0 bases and 4 bases respectively, with 7 bases between them. The CDR3 consists of 13 residues. From germline, CDR1 is SGHRS and CDR2 YFSETQ. The CDR3 spells CASSLGNRETQYF. CDR3 coding DNA: TGCGCCAGCAGCTTGGGGAACCGAGAGACCCAGTACTTC.

The V and J genes are TRBV7-8 and TRBJ2-1; D uncertain. This CDR3 is built from 14 residues. From germline, CDR1 is SGHVS and CDR2 FQNEAQ. V lost 5 bases, J lost 6 bases, and 14 bases lay in between. CDR3 residues: CASSPLGRFNEQFF. CDR3 DNA: TGTGCCAGCAGCCCCCTCGGTCGGTTCAATGAGCAGTTCTTC.

This chain connects TRBV3-1 (or the pseudogene TRBV3-2) to TRBJ2-5, with 10 bases matching TRBD2. Germline CDR1 LGHDT, CDR2 YNNKEL (reference sequence). CDR3 length: 17 amino acids. Losses at the gene ends were 0 bases for V and 4 bases for J; bases not matched to a gene: 8. The CDR3 loop is CASSQDIRTSGTETQYF. DNA for the CDR3: TGTGCCAGCAGCCAAGATATTAGGACTAGCGGCACAGAGACCCAGTACTTC.

The genes are TRBV5-1 and TRBJ2-1, with a possible D match to TRBD2 (5 bases). CDR3 size: 15 residues. The V and J ends lost 0 bases and 1 base respectively, with 8 bases between them. Per germline, CDR1 SGHRS and CDR2 YFSETQ. CDR3 coding DNA: TGCGCCAGCAGCTTGGTTGGCGGGTCCTACAATGAGCAGTTCTTC. It is translated as CASSLVGGSYNEQFF.

The V call is TRBV5-1, the J call TRBJ2-1, with 7 bases aligning to TRBD2. There are 15 residues in the CDR3. Losses at the gene ends were 0 bases for V and 5 bases for J; bases not matched to a gene: 5. Germline CDR1 reads SGHRS; CDR2 reads YFSETQ. CDR3 coding DNA: TGCGCCAGCAGCTTGGTGGCGGGGGTAAACAATGAGCAGTTCTTC. The encoded protein is CASSLVAGVNNEQFF.